This T cell receptor beta chain was recovered during a study of blood T cell repertoires in COVID-19. Study overall: Whether acute or convalescent, the COVID-19 samples came from the United States, Italy and Spain. PBMCs, B-cell-depleted T cells, or T cells were the source of the cDNA or gDNA that made up the material.

Methods used by the authors: Researchers report that nucleated cell counts were estimated from reference gene primer amplification. The method was immunoSEQ multiplex PCR; TCRdb's version includes in-frame clones alone and lacks a portion of them. That table is the source of V, J and clone size, and D and trimming were worked out from the DNA. Among about 150,000 clones listed, around 80% were seen once. Germline V lookup: CDR1 SGHDT, CDR2 YYEEEE. V gave up 3 bases and J gave up 12 bases, with 22 bases separating them. The CDR3 sequence is 16 residues long. This clone was picked up one time. This clonotype originated in a human donor with acute or convalescent COVID-19. The donor label of this sample is uncertain. The chain is built from TRBV5-6 and TRBJ1-6; D may be TRBD1 (6 bases). The sample was peripheral blood. The CDR3 sequence: CASSWRVSQGSGPLHF. DNA of the CDR3: TGTGCCAGCAGCTGGCGGGTGAGTCAGGGGTCAGGACCCCTCCACTTT. The full variable domain, rest sourced from reference TRBV5-6 and TRBJ1-6, is DAGVTQSPTHLIKTRGQQVTLRCSPKSGHDTVSWYQQALGQGPQFIFQYYEEEERQRGNFPDRFSGHQFPNYSSELNVNALLLGDSALYLCASSWRVSQGSGPLHFGNGTRLTVT.